Listed below are T cell receptor beta chains from one sample, sequenced in a study of Graves' ophthalmopathy and Graves' hyperthyroidism. Using its own MiXCR run on the multiplex PCR reads, TCRdb lists one record per CDR3 protein. The sample holds 580,000 or so distinct CDR3 sequences; 35% to 40% are singletons and the top ten take about 4.2%. The sequencing sample was made of peripheral blood or thyroid tissue (not recorded which). These receptor sequences come from an adult man with Graves' hyperthyroidism. The CDR3 runs from the conserved cysteine through the conserved F or W. The order of the fields is V gene, J gene, clone size, D gene, CDR3 DNA, CDR3 protein. A D gene is named only where the DNA matches it firmly. For some rows the clone size is stated as once, few or many, or as a class when expanded; others skip it.

v_call: TRBV20-1
j_call: TRBJ2-7
clone_size: NA
d_call: TRBD2
cdr3_nt: TGCAGTGCTGCATCTGGACTAGCGGGGACCTACGAGCAGTACTTC
cdr3_aa: CSAASGLAGTYEQYF

v_call: TRBV15
j_call: TRBJ2-6
clone_size: once
d_call: NA
cdr3_nt: TGTGCCACCAGCAGAGATGGGGCCAACGTCCTGACTTTC
cdr3_aa: CATSRDGANVLTF

v_call: TRBV29-1
j_call: TRBJ2-7
clone_size: NA
d_call: NA
cdr3_nt: TGCAGCAGGGGCCCCCCAGGGTCCGAGCAGTACTTC
cdr3_aa: CSRGPPGSEQYF

v_call: TRBV7-9
j_call: TRBJ1-5
clone_size: NA
d_call: TRBD1
cdr3_nt: TGTGCCAGCAGCTTAGGGGACCAGGACAGGGGGCTTCATCAGCCCCAGCATTTT
cdr3_aa: CASSLGDQDRGLHQPQHF

v_call: TRBV20-1
j_call: TRBJ2-7
clone_size: many
d_call: TRBD2
cdr3_nt: TGCAGTGCTAGAGACTCAACTAGCGGGGGGGCCTACGAGCAGTACTTC
cdr3_aa: CSARDSTSGGAYEQYF

v_call: TRBV25-1
j_call: TRBJ1-1
clone_size: NA
d_call: NA
cdr3_nt: TGTGCCAGCAGTTACACCCACGGAAGGGGTGAAGCTTTCTTT
cdr3_aa: CASSYTHGRGEAFF

v_call: TRBV29-1
j_call: TRBJ2-7
clone_size: NA
d_call: TRBD2
cdr3_nt: TGTGCCTGGAGTTCACTAGCGGGGATTCTTCGTGAGCAGTACTTC
cdr3_aa: CAWSSLAGILREQYF

v_call: TRBV7-9
j_call: TRBJ1-1
clone_size: many
d_call: NA
cdr3_nt: TGTGCCAGCAGCTTAACAGGGCCACGCCCTGAAGCTTTCTTT
cdr3_aa: CASSLTGPRPEAFF

v_call: TRBV24-1
j_call: TRBJ2-7
clone_size: NA
d_call: TRBD2
cdr3_nt: TGTGCCACCAGTGACGCTCGGGAGGGGAACGAGCAGTACTTC
cdr3_aa: CATSDAREGNEQYF

v_call: TRBV15
j_call: TRBJ2-7
clone_size: NA
d_call: TRBD2
cdr3_nt: TGTGCCACCAGCACGAGGACTAGCGGGAGTGGATCCTACGAGCAGTACTTC
cdr3_aa: CATSTRTSGSGSYEQYF

v_call: TRBV7-8
j_call: TRBJ1-6
clone_size: few
d_call: NA
cdr3_nt: TGTGCCAGCAGTTACCCCCCTACAGGAGTCCCCCTCCACTTT
cdr3_aa: CASSYPPTGVPLHF

v_call: TRBV10-3
j_call: TRBJ2-3
clone_size: NA
d_call: NA
cdr3_nt: TGTGCCGGACGGGGGCTCTCTCCCACAGATACGCAGTATTTT
cdr3_aa: CAGRGLSPTDTQYF

v_call: TRBV29-1
j_call: TRBJ2-1
clone_size: few
d_call: TRBD2
cdr3_nt: TGCAGCGTTATATTAGCGGGGTCCTACAATGAGCAGTTCTTC
cdr3_aa: CSVILAGSYNEQFF

v_call: TRBV15
j_call: TRBJ2-7
clone_size: many
d_call: NA
cdr3_nt: TGTGCCACCAGCAGAGATCGACTGTACGAGCAGTACTTC
cdr3_aa: CATSRDRLYEQYF

v_call: TRBV15
j_call: TRBJ2-3
clone_size: NA
d_call: TRBD1
cdr3_nt: TGTGCCACCAGCAGTGGAAACAGGGGAGGCACAGATACGCAGTATTTT
cdr3_aa: CATSSGNRGGTDTQYF

v_call: TRBV3-1
j_call: TRBJ1-5
clone_size: many
d_call: NA
cdr3_nt: TGTGCCAGCAGCCAAGGATCATCGAGGGGAGGAGGGCAGCCCCAGCATTTT
cdr3_aa: CASSQGSSRGGGQPQHF

v_call: TRBV7-9
j_call: TRBJ2-1
clone_size: NA
d_call: TRBD2
cdr3_nt: TGTGCCAGCAGTTTATCGCGGCGGGGGGCCTACGAGCAGTTCTTC
cdr3_aa: CASSLSRRGAYEQFF

v_call: TRBV6-1
j_call: TRBJ2-5
clone_size: NA
d_call: TRBD1
cdr3_nt: TGTGCCAGCAGTTGGGGACAGTCTGAGCAGCCCCAGTACTTC
cdr3_aa: CASSWGQSEQPQYF

v_call: TRBV29-1
j_call: TRBJ2-7
clone_size: few
d_call: TRBD1
cdr3_nt: TGCAGCGTCTCGACAGGGGGCTACGAGCAGTACTTC
cdr3_aa: CSVSTGGYEQYF

v_call: TRBV5-1
j_call: TRBJ2-2
clone_size: NA
d_call: NA
cdr3_nt: TGTGCCAGCAGCTTTTTAGTAAACACCGGGGAGCTGTCTTTT
cdr3_aa: CASSFLVNTGELSF

v_call: TRBV15
j_call: TRBJ2-5
clone_size: many
d_call: NA
cdr3_nt: TGTGCCACCAGCAGAGACCGGACAGCTCAAGAGACCCAGTACTTC
cdr3_aa: CATSRDRTAQETQYF

v_call: TRBV6-5
j_call: TRBJ2-7
clone_size: many
d_call: TRBD2
cdr3_nt: TGTGCCAGCAGTTATATCAGCGGGAGCGAGCAGTACTTC
cdr3_aa: CASSYISGSEQYF

v_call: TRBV4-2
j_call: TRBJ2-6
clone_size: NA
d_call: NA
cdr3_nt: TGTGCCAGCAGCCAAGAGCCGAGGGGCTCTGGGGCCAACGTCCTGACTTTC
cdr3_aa: CASSQEPRGSGANVLTF

v_call: TRBV7-2
j_call: TRBJ1-4
clone_size: NA
d_call: NA
cdr3_nt: TGTGCCAGCAGCTTTGGGAGTAATGAAAAACTGTTTTTT
cdr3_aa: CASSFGSNEKLFF

v_call: TRBV29-1
j_call: TRBJ1-2
clone_size: many
d_call: NA
cdr3_nt: TGCAGCGTAATTGGCAGGGTCGGCTACACCTTC
cdr3_aa: CSVIGRVGYTF

v_call: TRBV7-9
j_call: TRBJ1-2
clone_size: NA
d_call: NA
cdr3_nt: TGTGCCAGCAGCTTAGCGGTCGGGGTAAGCGGCTACACCTTC
cdr3_aa: CASSLAVGVSGYTF

v_call: TRBV29-1
j_call: TRBJ2-1
clone_size: NA
d_call: TRBD1
cdr3_nt: TGCAGCGGCAAAACAGGGGGCGCGGGGAATGAGCAGTTCTTC
cdr3_aa: CSGKTGGAGNEQFF

v_call: TRBV29-1
j_call: TRBJ1-4
clone_size: NA
d_call: NA
cdr3_nt: TGCAGCGCAAGTGGCGGAGCGACAACTAATGAAAAACTGTTTTTT
cdr3_aa: CSASGGATTNEKLFF

v_call: TRBV20-1
j_call: TRBJ1-5
clone_size: NA
d_call: NA
cdr3_nt: TGCAGTGCCACCAGTGATTTCCTCGAGGCGACGAAAATAGACCGCAATCAGCCCCAGCATTTT
cdr3_aa: CSATSDFLEATKIDRNQPQHF

v_call: TRBV12-3/TRBV12-4
j_call: TRBJ2-7
clone_size: NA
d_call: NA
cdr3_nt: TGTGCCAGCGGTTTTGACCGCTCCTACGAGCAGTACTTC
cdr3_aa: CASGFDRSYEQYF

v_call: TRBV11-2
j_call: TRBJ2-7
clone_size: NA
d_call: NA
cdr3_nt: TGTGCCGGCAGCTTAACTGGCTCCTGCGAGCAGTACTTC
cdr3_aa: CAGSLTGSCEQYF

v_call: TRBV5-6
j_call: TRBJ1-2
clone_size: few
d_call: NA
cdr3_nt: TGTGCCAGCAGCTCCCTGACAGGCGTTTATGGCTACACCTTC
cdr3_aa: CASSSLTGVYGYTF

v_call: TRBV30
j_call: TRBJ1-6
clone_size: few
d_call: NA
cdr3_nt: TGTGCCTGGAGTCGAGGCAGTGGCTCACCCCTCCACTTT
cdr3_aa: CAWSRGSGSPLHF

v_call: TRBV5-4
j_call: TRBJ2-7
clone_size: once
d_call: TRBD2
cdr3_nt: TGTGCCAGCAGCGTACTAGCGGGAGTGGTGGAGCAGTACTTC
cdr3_aa: CASSVLAGVVEQYF

v_call: TRBV7-9
j_call: TRBJ2-1
clone_size: NA
d_call: NA
cdr3_nt: TGCGCCAGCAGCTTGTTCCGGAGGGGGTACAATGAGCAGTTCTTC
cdr3_aa: CASSLFRRGYNEQFF

v_call: TRBV5-1
j_call: TRBJ2-7
clone_size: many
d_call: TRBD1
cdr3_nt: TGCGCCAGCACACGGGATACGACAGGGCTCACCTACGAGCAGTACTTC
cdr3_aa: CASTRDTTGLTYEQYF

v_call: TRBV4-1
j_call: TRBJ1-5
clone_size: few
d_call: NA
cdr3_nt: TGCGCCAGCAGCCAAGGATCAGGGGGCAATCAGCCCCAGCATTTT
cdr3_aa: CASSQGSGGNQPQHF

v_call: TRBV12-5
j_call: TRBJ2-2
clone_size: few
d_call: TRBD2
cdr3_nt: TGTGCCAGCAGTTATAGACTAGCGGCGAACACCGGGGAGCTGTTTTTT
cdr3_aa: CASSYRLAANTGELFF

v_call: TRBV24-1
j_call: TRBJ2-2
clone_size: NA
d_call: NA
cdr3_nt: TGTGCCACCAGTGCTCGCAGGGCAGTTGTTGCCGGGGAGCTGTTTTTT
cdr3_aa: CATSARRAVVAGELFF

v_call: TRBV7-9
j_call: TRBJ1-1
clone_size: many
d_call: TRBD1
cdr3_nt: TGTGCCAGCAGCCACGGGACAGGGAGGTTGGCTTTCTTT
cdr3_aa: CASSHGTGRLAFF

v_call: TRBV10-3
j_call: TRBJ1-5
clone_size: few
d_call: TRBD1
cdr3_nt: TGTGCCAGCAGTTACTTTCCGGGACAGGGAAACAATCAGCCCCAGCATTTT
cdr3_aa: CASSYFPGQGNNQPQHF

v_call: TRBV28
j_call: TRBJ1-1
clone_size: few
d_call: NA
cdr3_nt: TGTGCCAGCAGGGTGACGACATTCCAGAACACTGAAGCTTTCTTT
cdr3_aa: CASRVTTFQNTEAFF

v_call: TRBV7-9
j_call: TRBJ1-3
clone_size: few
d_call: NA
cdr3_nt: TGTGCCAGCACTATGGGGTCTGGAAACACCATATATTTT
cdr3_aa: CASTMGSGNTIYF

v_call: TRBV15
j_call: TRBJ1-1
clone_size: once
d_call: TRBD1
cdr3_nt: TGTGCCACCAGCGGAGGGACAGGGAGGACTGAAGCTTTCTTT
cdr3_aa: CATSGGTGRTEAFF

v_call: TRBV7-2
j_call: TRBJ2-7
clone_size: NA
d_call: NA
cdr3_nt: TGTGCCAGCAGCTTAGCCCTGGGGGGAGCCTACGAGCAGTACTTC
cdr3_aa: CASSLALGGAYEQYF

v_call: TRBV12-3/TRBV12-4
j_call: TRBJ1-6
clone_size: many
d_call: TRBD1
cdr3_nt: TGTGCCAGCAGTCCCAGTAGGACAGGGAGCTCCTATAATTCACCCCTCCACTTT
cdr3_aa: CASSPSRTGSSYNSPLHF

v_call: TRBV2
j_call: TRBJ2-2
clone_size: NA
d_call: NA
cdr3_nt: TGTGCCAGCAGTGCGGACAAAAACACCGGGGAGCTGTTTTTT
cdr3_aa: CASSADKNTGELFF

v_call: TRBV2
j_call: TRBJ1-4
clone_size: NA
d_call: NA
cdr3_nt: TGTGCCAGCACTTCCGGGTTAGGGGATGAAAAACTGTTTTTT
cdr3_aa: CASTSGLGDEKLFF

v_call: TRBV20-1
j_call: TRBJ1-2
clone_size: many
d_call: TRBD1
cdr3_nt: TGCAGTGCTAGAAGCTTTGACAGGGTCGGCGGCTACACCTTC
cdr3_aa: CSARSFDRVGGYTF

v_call: TRBV7-2
j_call: TRBJ1-4
clone_size: few
d_call: TRBD1
cdr3_nt: TGTGCCAGCAGCTCGACTCCGGGACAGGGGGCATATGAACTGTTTTTT
cdr3_aa: CASSSTPGQGAYELFF

v_call: TRBV7-2
j_call: TRBJ2-3
clone_size: few
d_call: NA
cdr3_nt: TGTGCCAGCAGCTTCCTTGGGGGTACGCAGTATTTT
cdr3_aa: CASSFLGGTQYF

v_call: TRBV6-6
j_call: TRBJ1-5
clone_size: few
d_call: NA
cdr3_nt: TGTGCCAGCAGCCACGGGGATTTGGGGCATTTT
cdr3_aa: CASSHGDLGHF

v_call: TRBV28
j_call: TRBJ1-6
clone_size: NA
d_call: NA
cdr3_nt: TGTGCCAGCAGTTTAGAGGGGGAAAGTTCACCCCTCCACTTT
cdr3_aa: CASSLEGESSPLHF